The rows below give T cell receptor beta chains drawn from one sample of a study of a mutant IDH1 vaccine in newly diagnosed glioma. The table came from immunoSEQ multiplex PCR; TCRdb's copy has only in-frame clones and leaves some out. The sample consists of tens of thousands of clones, approximately 80% of them appearing once. Their recognized antigens are unknown. Source: PBMCs, taken from a glioma patient whose treatment included an IDH1 peptide vaccine. These receptors were obtained from a man in his forties or fifties with glioma. Each CDR3 is given with its conserved first and last residue.

TRBJ1-5 TRBV4-1 CASSQVYLRIGSQPQHF
TRBJ1-6 TRBV5-1 CASSPQSDNSPLHF
TRBJ1-1 TRBV27 CASSLEGNLGTEAFF
TRBJ1-3 TRBV9 CASSGMMTGSGNTIYF
TRBJ1-1 TRBV2 CASSDRGRNTEAFF
TRBJ2-2 TRBV5-1 CASSAGQRIYVGELFF
TRBJ1-6 TRBV23-1 CASSPIDRPYNSPLHF
TRBJ1-1 TRBV2 CASSEVGGGDTEAFF
TRBJ2-7 TRBV5-8 CASSPPGTGVGEQYF
TRBJ1-4 TRBV4-1 CASSQDSYEPNEKLFF
TRBJ2-5 TRBV19 CASSLHRPTYGGQLGETQYF
TRBJ1-5 TRBV5-6 CASSLRSQRAQHF
TRBJ1-3 TRBV6-5 CASSYSPDSGNTIYF
TRBJ1-2 TRBV6-1 CASSATGNLNYGYTF
TRBJ2-5 TRBV6-1 CASSVGQGETQYF
TRBJ2-1 TRBV10-3 CAISDLTRPLGYEQFF
TRBJ1-6 TRBV6-1 CASSEWGPPLHF
TRBJ1-2 TRBV6-5 CASSYSTGEEGGYTF
TRBJ2-6 TRBV7-9 CASSSVLGQGGGANVLTF
TRBJ2-7 TRBV2 CASKALYEQYF
TRBJ2-7 TRBV27 CASSKGQGMREQYF
TRBJ1-1 TRBV19 CASSTQGGGTEAFF
TRBJ1-2 TRBV6-1 CASVPSDRASSGYTF
TRBJ1-2 TRBV6-5 CASSRQGNYGYTF
TRBJ1-2 TRBV7-8 CASSIDRGSGYGYTF
TRBJ1-6 TRBV10-3 CAITRDGANSPLHF
TRBJ1-6 TRBV2 CASRSRTASPLHF
TRBJ2-1 TRBV11-2 CASSFTGGSYNEQFF
TRBJ1-1 TRBV19 CASSRDRDDTEAFF
TRBJ1-2 TRBV15 CATSRTAANYGYTF
TRBJ2-5 TRBV10-3 CAIGSGGWQETQYF
TRBJ1-4 TRBV19 CASTEQVGEKLFF
TRBJ1-6 TRBV6-5 CASTKVGRSPLHF
TRBJ1-2 TRBV19 CASKIPGGGYTF
TRBJ2-7 TRBV6-6 CASSYSRETYEQYF
TRBJ1-2 TRBV30 CAWSGGQYYGYTF
TRBJ1-2 TRBV7-2 CASSLIATQGLYGYTF
TRBJ2-1 TRBV7-2 CASSFRTSSSEQFF
TRBJ2-2 TRBV12-5 CASGLDTGELFF
TRBJ1-1 TRBV6-1 CASSGQANTEAFF
TRBJ1-5 TRBV30 CAWSVRGGQPQHF
TRBJ2-5 TRBV9 CASSVGPTQGTQYF